This passage covers 9 T cell receptor beta chains from one sample sequenced in a study of T cell repertoires in cytomegalovirus infection (dated by TCRdb to 2018 to 2020). Sequencing was carried out with an Illumina HiSeq 1500. The public sequencing data were trimmed at Q25 with fastp and processed into clonotypes with MiXCR by TCRdb, which kept only in-frame beta chains. Each record represents a unique CDR3 protein, reported with the most common genes and DNA among its rows. In all, the sample holds roughly 630,000 distinct CDR3 sequences, and about 24% of those were seen once. 8% of the sample lies in the top ten. The sequenced material came from CD8+ T cells from PBMCs. The receptors were gathered from a human donor in good health (CMV status not recorded). Some clones in this sample may be carry-over from other donors' samples.

The chain is built from TRBV6-2 or TRBV6-3 and TRBJ2-7; 10 bases line up with TRBD1. V gave up 6 bases and J gave up 2 bases; unmatched junction bases: 7. The V gene's germline CDR1 is MNHEY and CDR2 SVGEGT. CDR3 length: 15 residues. The CDR3 is CASSYQGQGTYEQYV. The CDR3 coding sequence is TGTGCCAGCAGCTACCAGGGACAGGGGACCTACGAGCAGTACGTC.

This clonotype was counted between two and nine times. The CDR3 region is CASSGMGRDEQFF. The CDR3 DNA sequence: TGTGCCAGCAGTGGGATGGGGAGGGATGAGCAGTTCTTC. V gene TRBV2 combines with J gene TRBJ2-1; 7 bases align to TRBD2. Trimming removed 4 bases from V and 8 bases from J; junction bases left unmatched: 5. CDR3 length: 13 residues. Germline CDR1 and CDR2: SNHLY and FYNNEI. The full variable domain, with the rest looked up from reference TRBV2 and TRBJ2-1, is EPEVTQTPSHQVTQMGQEVILRCVPISNHLYFYWYRQILGQKVEFLVSFYNNEISEKSEIFDDQFSVERPDGSNFTLKIRSTKLEDSAMYFCASSGMGRDEQFFGPGTRLTVL.

This clonotype came up many times. The J gene is TRBJ2-2, the V gene TRBV7-8; D might be TRBD1 or TRBD2, each matching 6 bases. The CDR3 sequence is 15 residues long. V was pared by 4 bases and J by 5 bases, with 14 bases between. Per germline, CDR1 SGHVS and CDR2 FQNEAQ. The CDR3 loop is CASSSLGAGTGELFF. The CDR3 DNA follows: TGTGCCAGCAGCTCTCTGGGGGCGGGAACCGGGGAGCTGTTTTTT.

The V call is TRBV19, the J call TRBJ2-6; D is undetermined. The CDR3 is 15 residues long. V lost 6 bases to trimming and J lost 0 bases, with 9 bases between them. Per the germline V gene, CDR1 is LNHDA and CDR2 is SQIVND (reference sequence). In nucleotides, the CDR3 is TGTGCCAGTAGCCCGGACGGCTCTGGGGCCAACGTCCTGACTTTC. This sequence encodes CASSPDGSGANVLTF.

This clonotype has at least ten counts. The V and J genes are TRBV4-1 and TRBJ2-7, with 9 positions matching TRBD1. Trimming at V came to 0 bases and at J to 7 bases, leaving 10 bases not matched to a gene. The CDR3 has 16 amino acids. CDR1 is MGHRA and CDR2 is YSYEKL in the germline V gene. The CDR3 loop reads CASSQDTGTGTGEQYF. The CDR3 nucleotides read TGCGCCAGCAGCCAAGACACCGGGACAGGGACGGGAGAGCAGTACTTC.

This clonotype was seen ten or more times. The chain is built from TRBV7-2 and TRBJ2-1; D is unclear. This CDR3 is built from 14 residues. Germline V gives CDR1 SGHTA, CDR2 FQGNSA. V was pared by 1 base and J by 4 bases, with 8 bases between. The CDR3 reads CASSLGPLYNEQFF. The CDR3 region has the DNA TGTGCCAGCAGCTTAGGGCCCCTTTACAATGAGCAGTTCTTC.

Turning to this clonotype: This clone may be a read error of a much larger clone one base away. The J gene is TRBJ2-7, the V gene TRBV6-1; D remains ambiguous. This CDR3 is 10 amino acids long. Germline lookup yields CDR1 MNHNS and CDR2 SASEGT. CDR3 sequence reads: CTSSSYEQYF. The CDR3 nucleotides are TGTACCAGCAGTTCGTACGAGCAGTACTTC.

This clonotype was seen repeatedly, ten times or more. The chain has TRBV6-2 or TRBV6-3 and TRBJ2-3; D might be TRBD1 (5 bases). V lost 2 bases and J 3 bases, leaving 9 bases between the germline ends. The CDR3 loop spans 14 amino acids. CDR1 is MNHEY and CDR2 is SVGEGT in the germline V gene. The CDR3: CASSYGARTDTQYF. In DNA, the CDR3 is TGTGCCAGCAGTTACGGGGCCCGTACAGATACGCAGTATTTT.

This clonotype has only a few counts. V usage is TRBV10-2 and J usage is TRBJ2-1, with D possibly TRBD1 on 6 matching bases. Germline loops: CDR1 WSHSY, CDR2 SAAADI. The CDR3 covers 14 residues. Deletions cut 3 bases from V and 6 bases from J, with 12 bases between. CDR3 loop: CASSDYRDPNEQFF. CDR3 in DNA: TGCGCCAGCAGTGACTACAGGGACCCCAATGAGCAGTTCTTC.